The T cell receptor (beta chain) under discussion was sequenced for a study of blood T cell repertoires in COVID-19 (TCRdb year 2020). Concerning the study at large: Collaborator samples came from the United States, Italy and Spain and covered acute and convalescent phases of COVID-19. The material from the prospective study consisted of cDNA or gDNA derived from T cells, B-cell-depleted T cells, or PBMCs. Subjects who had been exposed to COVID-19, were actively infected with it, or had recovered from it provided the deeply sampled blood TCRbeta repertoires that made up the dataset. The repertoires were released in a freely available public database intended as a resource for research on the immune response to SARS-CoV-2. Samples were obtained from the ongoing ImmuneRACE study (first 160 participants) and from 1,254 subjects provided by 6 global collaborators. Sample metadata almost always included a de-identified subject ID, COVID-19 status, age in years and sex. HLA class I and class II types, where available, came from metadata supplied by the sample provider rather than from assay-based typing.

Concerning this clone: Its target antigen remains unknown. No much larger clone exists at a distance of one base, and base qualities are not known.

Each collaborating institution followed its own protocols to collect whole blood in K2EDTA tubes. For TCRbeta analysis, collaborator samples were shipped as frozen whole blood, as isolated PBMCs, or as DNA extracted from either sample type. Beyond this particular receptor, the publication reports: The quantity of clinical and demographic metadata differed by source and by participant and was supplied without curation.

TCRbeta CDR3 regions were amplified from genomic DNA by means of the immunoSEQ Assay, a bias-controlled multiplex PCR. As for the authors' bioinformatics: Nucleated cell counts per sample were estimated from amplification of reference gene primers within the assay. Sequence reads were collapsed and filtered to measure the absolute abundance of every unique TCRbeta CDR3 rearrangement. Productive Simpson clonality was computed per sample as the square root of Simpson's diversity index over productive rearrangements. This immuneACCESS table, as held by TCRdb, lists in-frame sequences with V and J called but not all clones. Of the missing ones, under half trace to an unresolved V gene in checked studies; the others have no known cause. V, J and clone size reflect that table, while D and trimming were determined from the DNA. The sample records some 200,000 clones, over 75% of which are singletons. Clones ranked in the top ten supply approximately 0.5% of the sample.

Sequences were obtained from peripheral blood. The sequence came from a man aged 45-65 years with acute or convalescent COVID-19.

The nucleotide sequence reads as follows: TGTGCCAGCAGGAGGGAAACTAATGAAAAACTGTTTTTT. This translates into CASRRETNEKLFF. The rearranged chain carries TRBV28 and TRBJ1-4; the D gene lacks a confident call. The CDR3, cysteine through phenylalanine, is 13 amino acids long. Only the CDR3 part of the read is kept: 39 bases, read in frame from the first base. CDR1 is given as MDHEN and CDR2 as SYDVKM, both from the germline V gene. Trimming at the junction amounts to 6 bases on V and 1 base on J, and the germline ends lie 6 bases apart.